This note documents a single TCR beta chain sequence. Its antigen is undetermined. The data stem from a study of cytomegalovirus exposure and HLA in healthy donors. Study in general: Genotyping showed about 80% of some 400 donors falling in the Caucasian-associated ancestry cluster. Broader study findings: A further, later analysis showed that HLA-associated TCR beta chains (compared with equally common others) were more clonally expanded.

Among the donors, all were healthy bone marrow donors. Germline loops: CDR1 SGHNT, CDR2 YYREEE (reference sequence). This CDR3 region has 14 residues. Deletions cut 2 bases from V and 1 base from J, with 9 bases between. Primers included in the PCR were 60 Vbeta and 13 Jbeta primers. The repertoire was sequenced with immunoSEQ multiplex PCR; TCRdb's copy has only in-frame clones and lacks some. The table records some 160,000 clones, 77% of them present only once. Sequencing input: PBMCs. The rearrangement uses TRBV5-4 and TRBJ1-1; a weak D match, TRBD1 (6 bases). The sequence came from a woman in her twenties or thirties in good health and CMV-seronegative. CDR3 amino acids: CASSFSTGNTEAFF. CDR3 in DNA: TGTGCCAGCAGCTTTTCGACAGGGAACACTGAAGCTTTCTTT.